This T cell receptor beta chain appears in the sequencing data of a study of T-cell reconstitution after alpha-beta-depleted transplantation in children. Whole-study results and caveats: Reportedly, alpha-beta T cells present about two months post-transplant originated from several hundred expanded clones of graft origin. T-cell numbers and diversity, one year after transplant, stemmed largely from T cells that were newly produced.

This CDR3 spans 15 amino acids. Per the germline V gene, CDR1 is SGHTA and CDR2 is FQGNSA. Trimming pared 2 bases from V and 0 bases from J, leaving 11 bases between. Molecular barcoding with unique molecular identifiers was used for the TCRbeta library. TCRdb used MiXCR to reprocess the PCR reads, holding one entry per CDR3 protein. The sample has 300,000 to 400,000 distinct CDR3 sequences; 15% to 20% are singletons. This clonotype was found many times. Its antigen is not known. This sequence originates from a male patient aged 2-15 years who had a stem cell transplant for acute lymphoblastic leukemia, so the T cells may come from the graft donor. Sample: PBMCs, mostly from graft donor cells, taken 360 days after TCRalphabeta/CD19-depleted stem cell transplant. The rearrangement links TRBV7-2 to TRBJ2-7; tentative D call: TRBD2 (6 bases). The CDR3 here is CASSLTPGASYEQYF. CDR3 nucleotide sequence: TGTGCCAGCAGCTTAACCCCGGGAGCCTCCTACGAGCAGTACTTC.